The 19 T cell receptor beta chains below all came from one sample that was sequenced in a study of identical twins (dated by TCRdb to about 2016). Libraries were made using 5' RACE. The sample was run on an Illumina HiSeq 2000. The public reads were reprocessed in TCRdb via fastp at Q25 and MiXCR, keeping in-frame beta chains. Rows with a matching CDR3 protein are joined into one entry that keeps the most common DNA and genes. Across this sample there are around 300,000 distinct CDR3 sequences, with around 8.8% seen only once. Less than 2.5% of the sample is in the top ten clones. This same sample was also taken into another study, of yellow fever vaccine responses in identical twins.

Sequencing was carried out using memory (CD45RO+) T cells sorted from blood. Per the publication, the cell subset or site label means: CD45RO+ enriched T cells. These receptors all stem from a woman aged 18-29 years in good health.

Many counts were recorded for this clonotype. CDR3 amino acids: CASSLAALAKNIQYF. The CDR3 DNA reads as TGTGCCAGCAGCTTAGCAGCCTTAGCCAAAAACATTCAGTACTTC. The chain couples TRBV11-2 to TRBJ2-4; the D is unclear. From germline, CDR1 is SGHAT and CDR2 FQNNGV. The length of the CDR3 is 15 residues. V gave up 1 base and J gave up 0 bases, with 7 bases separating them.

There are many counts of this clonotype. V usage is TRBV7-3 and J usage is TRBJ1-6; maybe TRBD1 (5 bases). The CDR3 length is 15 residues. Between the trimmed V and J ends, which lost 0 bases and 7 bases, there was a span of 10 bases. CDR1 and CDR2 (germline): SGHTA, FQGTGA. This CDR3 is CASSLTPGYNSPLHF. The DNA of the CDR3 is TGTGCCAGCAGCTTAACCCCAGGGTACAATTCACCCCTCCACTTT.

In this sample, this clonotype turned up many times. V gene TRBV7-2 combines with J gene TRBJ1-6; TRBD1 is a possible D gene (5 bases). The CDR3 is made up of 14 amino acids. Germline assignment: CDR1 SGHTA and CDR2 FQGNSA. Trimming pared 4 bases from V and 11 bases from J, leaving 15 bases between. The CDR3 coding sequence is TGTGCCAGCAGCTGGGACTACCGCGGGCCACCCCTCCACTTT. Residues: CASSWDYRGPPLHF.

This clonotype was seen only a few times. CDR3 sequence (DNA): TGTGCCAGCAGATCAGACCAAGGCTACACCTTC. This sequence encodes CASRSDQGYTF. J is TRBJ1-2 and V is TRBV9; no definite D call. Germline V gene data show CDR1 as SGDLS and CDR2 as YYNGEE. The V end lost 5 bases, the J end lost 8 bases, and 10 bases lay between the germline ends. There are 11 residues in the CDR3.

This clonotype was observed a handful of times. The gene calls are TRBV11-2 and TRBJ1-2, with a possible D match to TRBD1 (5 bases). V lost 5 bases and J lost 2, with 12 bases in between. The CDR3 has 14 amino acids. Germline CDR1 reads SGHAT; CDR2 reads FQNNGV. The CDR3 here is CASSPSGGNYGYTF. CDR3 nucleotide sequence: TGTGCCAGCAGCCCAAGTGGGGGAAACTATGGCTACACCTTC.

This clonotype was seen at least ten times. The rearrangement links TRBV5-4 to TRBJ2-2; 9 nucleotides align to TRBD2. V was pared by 0 bases and J by 6 bases, with 6 bases of the junction left unmatched. Germline V gene sequence: CDR1 SGHNT, CDR2 YYREEE (reference sequence). The CDR3 length is 16 residues. The CDR3 DNA sequence: TGTGCCAGCAGCTTGGCCGCGGTAGCGGGAGCCGGGGAGCTGTTTTTT. It encodes CASSLAAVAGAGELFF.

This clonotype came up many times. The chain is built from TRBV5-1 and TRBJ2-1; D may be TRBD1 or TRBD2 (5 bases each). The CDR3 sequence is 13 residues long. V lost 5 bases, J lost 9 bases, and 15 bases lay in between. The germline CDR1 and CDR2 sequences are SGHRS and YFSETQ. The CDR3 reads CASRLIEGFEQFF. The CDR3 DNA is TGCGCCAGCAGGCTTATCGAGGGGTTTGAGCAGTTCTTC. Full variable domain (remainder filled in from reference TRBV5-1 and TRBJ2-1): KAGVTQTPRYLIKTRGQQVTLSCSPISGHRSVSWYQQTPGQGLQFLFEYFSETQRNKGNFPGRFSGRQFSNSRSEMNVSTLELGDSALYLCASRLIEGFEQFFGPGTRLTVL.

The chain has TRBV10-3 and TRBJ2-2; D remains unclear. Per the germline V gene, CDR1 is ENHRY and CDR2 is SYGVKD. V lost 7 bases to trimming and J lost 0 bases, with 9 bases between them. This CDR3 comprises 14 residues. The CDR3 DNA reads as TGTGCCATCATCCGGACCCCGAACACCGGGGAGCTGTTTTTT. Translated, it gives CAIIRTPNTGELFF.

Many counts were recorded for this clonotype. The rearrangement uses TRBV16 and TRBJ2-7; 8 nucleotides agree with TRBD1. J was trimmed by 0 bases and V by 4 bases; bases with no gene match: 2. Germline CDR1 KGHSY, CDR2 FQNENV. This CDR3 spans 14 amino acids. The CDR3 loop reads CASSRGQGSYEQYF. The CDR3 nucleotides read TGTGCCAGCAGCCGAGGACAGGGCTCCTACGAGCAGTACTTC.

This clonotype came up a few times. The gene calls are TRBV5-6 and TRBJ2-7; 11 bases map to TRBD2. CDR1 and CDR2 from the germline V gene are SGHDT and YYEEEE. CDR3 length: 15 amino acids. The ends lost 6 bases at V and 1 base at J; junction bases unmatched: 6. The CDR3 protein is CASKPGLADSYEQYF. CDR3 bases: TGTGCCAGCAAACCGGGACTAGCGGATTCCTACGAGCAGTACTTC.

This clonotype was seen repeatedly, ten times or more. This chain links TRBV5-1 with TRBJ1-6; a possible D gene is TRBD1 (5 bases). This CDR3 comprises 14 residues. Trimming removed 0 bases from V and 5 bases from J, with 6 bases in between. CDR1 and CDR2 from the germline V gene are SGHRS and YFSETQ. CDR3 amino acids: CASSLGQNNSPLHF. The CDR3 nucleotides are TGCGCCAGCAGCTTGGGACAGAATAATTCACCCCTCCACTTT.

This clonotype was counted many times. In DNA, the CDR3 is TGCAGTGCTAGAGATTGGAGCACATACAATGAGCAGTTCTTC. Translated, it gives CSARDWSTYNEQFF. This chain connects TRBV20-1 to TRBJ2-1, with unresolved D. V lost 0 bases and J 4 bases, leaving 10 bases between the germline ends. CDR3 length: 14 residues. The germline V gene encodes CDR1 DFQATT and CDR2 SNEGSKA (reference sequence).

This chain connects TRBV7-2 to TRBJ1-2; the D is unclear. CDR1 and CDR2 (germline): SGHTA, FQGNSA. The V end was cut by 1 base, the J end by 6 bases, with 6 bases between. This CDR3 has 12 residues. CDR3 sequence reads: CASSLGRNGYTF. The CDR3 nucleotides read TGTGCCAGCAGCTTAGGTCGGAATGGCTACACCTTC.

This clonotype was seen repeatedly, ten times or more. The V and J genes are TRBV12-3 or TRBV12-4 and TRBJ2-7, with D possibly TRBD1 on 6 matching bases. The CDR3 runs 16 residues. The V gene lost 2 bases and the J gene lost 5 bases, with 19 bases spanning the gap. The CDR3 here is CASSLSTEGELDEQYV. As DNA, the CDR3 is TGTGCCAGCAGTTTATCCACCGAGGGGGAACTGGACGAGCAGTACGTC.

This clonotype was seen many times. A read error may account for a junction end that differs from germline. V gene TRBV28 combines with J gene TRBJ1-1; perhaps TRBD1 as D (6 bases). The germline V gene has CDR1 MDHEN and CDR2 SYDVKM. The CDR3 totals 14 residues. CDR3 bases: TGTGCCAGCAGTCCCCCGGCGGTTCGGGACATGGGTCACTTT. It codes for CASSPPAVRDMGHF. The full variable domain, rest sourced from reference TRBV28 and TRBJ1-1, is DVKVTQSSRYLVKRTGEKVFLECVQDMDHENMFWYRQDPGLGLRLIYFSYDVKMKEKGDIPEGYSVSREKKERFSLILESASTNQTSMYLCASSPPAVRDMGHFGQGTRLTVV.

The CDR3 is CASSTGLAVIEQYF. CDR3 sequence (DNA): TGCGCCAGCAGCACGGGACTAGCGGTCATCGAGCAGTATTTT. The rearrangement joins TRBV5-1 to TRBJ2-3; 11 bases match TRBD2. V lost 4 bases and J lost 11; bases outside the gene matches: 9. This CDR3 has 14 amino acids. Germline V gives CDR1 SGHRS, CDR2 YFSETQ.

This clonotype was picked up many times. This chain joins TRBV20-1 and TRBJ1-2, with a possible D match to TRBD1 (5 bases). Germline-derived CDR1 and CDR2 are DFQATT and SNEGSKA (reference sequence). The V and J ends lost 5 bases and 3 bases respectively, with 16 bases between them. CDR3 length: 14 residues. The CDR3 spells CSARDLRRDYGYTF. The DNA of the CDR3 is TGCAGTGCTCGGGACCTCCGAAGGGACTATGGCTACACCTTC.

There are many counts of this clonotype. The chain recombines TRBV28 with TRBJ2-2, with TRBD1 matching over 7 bases. With V trimmed by 3 bases and J by 0 bases, 1 base remained unmatched. CDR1 and CDR2 (germline): MDHEN, SYDVKM. The CDR3 contains 15 residues. The CDR3 reads CASSFGQANTGELFF. For the CDR3, the DNA is TGTGCCAGCAGTTTCGGACAGGCGAACACCGGGGAGCTGTTTTTT.

This clonotype was found many times. The V call is TRBV7-8, the J call TRBJ2-7; 10 nucleotides match TRBD2. With V trimmed by 1 base and J by 5 bases, 11 bases remained unmatched. The CDR3 is made up of 17 amino acids. CDR1 is SGHVS and CDR2 is FQNEAQ in the germline V gene. The chain's CDR3 is CASSLEIKRGGHHEQYV. The DNA for the CDR3 is TGTGCCAGCAGCTTAGAGATCAAGCGGGGGGGCCATCACGAGCAGTACGTC.